Below are 19 T cell receptor beta chains sequenced from a single sample in a study of shared clonotypes between healthy human individuals. Produced via immunoSEQ multiplex PCR; TCRdb's table is partial and in-frame only. The sample holds some 2.1 million clones, around 93% seen once. Cells designated naive CD8 were CD45RO-negative and were positively selected for CCR7, with terminally differentiated effector memory CD45RA+ cells excluded. Material: naive CD8+ T cells from PBMCs. Source of these receptors: a man between 18 and 29 years old in good health. Some clones in this sample may be carry-over from other donors' samples.

This chain joins TRBV19 and TRBJ2-1; 7 bases are a match to TRBD2. The CDR3 is made up of 14 amino acids. V trimming: 7 bases; J trimming: 2 bases; junction bases outside the gene matches: 5. The germline CDR1 and CDR2 sequences are LNHDA and SQIVND (reference sequence). The CDR3 is CASISGAPYNEQFF. DNA for the CDR3: TGTGCCAGTATCAGCGGGGCGCCCTACAATGAGCAGTTCTTC.

The chain employs TRBV30 and TRBJ2-7; a possible D gene is TRBD2 (5 bases). This CDR3 contains 13 residues. Germline V CDR1 and CDR2: GTSNPN, SVGIG (reference sequence). The V end lost 0 bases, the J end lost 3 bases, and 9 bases lay between the germline ends. The DNA of the CDR3 is TGTGCCTGGAGTGTAGACGGGATCTACGAGCAGTACTTC. Protein product: CAWSVDGIYEQYF.

V gene TRBV15 combines with J gene TRBJ1-5, with 12 nucleotides matching TRBD1. Germline assignment: CDR1 LNHNV and CDR2 YYDKDF (reference sequence). CDR3 size: 21 residues. J gave up 0 bases and V 1 base, and 13 bases lay outside the gene matches. CDR3 coding DNA: TGTGCCACCAGCAGAGGCCCCCCCTTCAGGGACAGGGGGCTTAGCAATCAGCCCCAGCATTTT. As protein: CATSRGPPFRDRGLSNQPQHF. The full variable domain, rest sourced from reference TRBV15 and TRBJ1-5, is DAMVIQNPRYQVTQFGKPVTLSCSQTLNHNVMYWYQQKSSQAPKLLFHYYDKDFNNEADTPDNFQSRRPNTSFCFLDIRSPGLGDTAMYLCATSRGPPFRDRGLSNQPQHFGDGTRLSIL.

The chain employs TRBV11-2 and TRBJ1-4; possibly TRBD1 for D (6 bases). The CDR3 has 14 residues. Germline CDR1 and CDR2: SGHAT and FQNNGV. V was trimmed by 5 bases and J by 8 bases, leaving 15 bases between them. The CDR3 here is CASSPHRTAEKLFF. CDR3 sequence (DNA): TGTGCCAGCAGCCCTCACCGGACAGCCGAAAAACTGTTTTTT.

CDR3 in amino acids: CASSSHRTGQGYEQYF. In DNA form, the CDR3 reads TGTGCCAGCAGCTCCCACCGGACCGGGCAGGGTTACGAGCAGTACTTC. The J gene is TRBJ2-7, the V gene TRBV7-8; D is possibly TRBD1 (5 bases). There are 16 residues in the CDR3. V dropped 4 bases and J dropped 4 bases, with 20 bases sitting between them. The germline V gene has CDR1 SGHVS and CDR2 FQNEAQ.

V is TRBV2 and J is TRBJ2-3; 10 bases fit TRBD2. Per the germline V gene, CDR1 is SNHLY and CDR2 is FYNNEI. The CDR3 consists of 13 residues. The junction had 2 bases not matched to a gene; V was cut back by 8 bases and J by 3 bases. The CDR3 DNA sequence: TGTGCCAGCCTAGCGGGAGCTACAGATACGCAGTATTTT. Protein product: CASLAGATDTQYF.

The chain employs TRBV4-1 and TRBJ2-7; TRBD2 is a possible D gene (5 bases). Per the germline V gene, CDR1 is MGHRA and CDR2 is YSYEKL. The V end was cut by 0 bases, the J end by 2 bases, with 17 bases between. This CDR3 has 17 amino acids. CDR3: CASSQERITGIPYEQYF. For the CDR3, the DNA is TGCGCCAGCAGCCAAGAGCGTATTACGGGGATTCCCTACGAGCAGTACTTC.

The genes are TRBV10-3 and TRBJ2-7, with 9 bases fitting TRBD2. Germline-derived CDR1 and CDR2 are ENHRY and SYGVKD. V lost 2 bases, J lost 2 bases, and 4 bases stayed unmatched. The CDR3 contains 15 residues. The CDR3 coding sequence is TGTGCCATCAGTGAGATCGCGGGAGGGCCCTACGAGCAGTACTTC. Amino acids: CAISEIAGGPYEQYF.

The gene calls are TRBV28 and TRBJ1-2; 7 nucleotides agree with TRBD1. Germline CDR1 MDHEN, CDR2 SYDVKM. V dropped 7 bases and J dropped 1; count of bases not matched to a gene: 9. This CDR3 has 15 amino acids. CDR3 bases: TGTGCCAGCAACATGCGGGACAGATTTAACTATGGCTACACCTTC. This sequence encodes CASNMRDRFNYGYTF.

This chain connects TRBV27 to TRBJ1-5, with TRBD1 identical over 8 bases. Germline loops: CDR1 MNHEY, CDR2 SMNVEV (reference sequence). This CDR3 comprises 15 residues. V shed 5 bases and J 4 bases; nucleotides not matched to a gene: 7. The CDR3 DNA follows: TGTGCCAGCAGTCCGGTGACAGGGGCTAATCAGCCCCAGCATTTT. Translated: CASSPVTGANQPQHF.

This clone has a single count. This chain connects TRBV28 to TRBJ2-7; D unresolved. V gave up 3 bases and J gave up 1 base, with 13 bases separating them. Germline loops: CDR1 MDHEN, CDR2 SYDVKM. The CDR3 loop spans 15 amino acids. CDR3 sequence: CASSFMMGTSYEQYF. The CDR3 DNA is TGTGCCAGCAGTTTCATGATGGGCACGTCCTACGAGCAGTACTTC.

The rearrangement uses TRBV5-5 and TRBJ2-7; D is possibly TRBD2 (5 bases). The germline CDR1 and CDR2 sequences are SGHKS and YYEKEE (reference sequence). This CDR3 is 15 amino acids long. V lost 1 base and J 4 bases, leaving 15 bases between the germline ends. The DNA for the CDR3 is TGTGCCAGCAGCTTGCTGGGCCCGGAGGCATACGAGCAGTACTTC. Translation gives CASSLLGPEAYEQYF.

This chain links TRBV28 with TRBJ2-1; D is uncertain. This CDR3 has 14 residues. From germline, CDR1 is MDHEN and CDR2 SYDVKM. V was trimmed by 6 bases and J by 6 bases, leaving 15 bases between them. The CDR3 DNA sequence: TGTGCCAGCAGACCTCCCGGGCTTGGCAATGAGCAGTTCTTC. As protein: CASRPPGLGNEQFF. The full variable domain, completed using reference TRBV28 and TRBJ2-1, is DVKVTQSSRYLVKRTGEKVFLECVQDMDHENMFWYRQDPGLGLRLIYFSYDVKMKEKGDIPEGYSVSREKKERFSLILESASTNQTSMYLCASRPPGLGNEQFFGPGTRLTVL.

V usage is TRBV27 and J usage is TRBJ2-1; D gene unclear. The CDR3 spans 15 residues. V lost 3 bases to trimming and J lost 8 bases, with 17 bases between them. Germline CDR1 MNHEY, CDR2 SMNVEV (reference sequence). CDR3 nucleotides: TGTGCCAGCAGTTTCAACACCCCGAGGATATATGAGCAGTTCTTC. Protein: CASSFNTPRIYEQFF.

This chain connects TRBV4-2 to TRBJ2-1, with 7 bases identical to TRBD1. Germline V lookup: CDR1 LGHNA, CDR2 YNFKEQ. This CDR3 has 15 amino acids. V trimming: 4 bases; J trimming: 4 bases; junction bases outside the gene matches: 7. For the CDR3, the DNA is TGTGCCAGCAGCCCCCCGGGACAGATTTACAATGAGCAGTTCTTC. It codes for CASSPPGQIYNEQFF.

This chain connects TRBV28 to TRBJ2-6; D gene uncertain. V was cut by 4 bases and J by 1 base, with 17 bases left in between. Germline-derived CDR1 and CDR2 are MDHEN and SYDVKM. This CDR3 comprises 18 residues. This CDR3 reads CASSSLASLASGANVLTF. CDR3 DNA sequence: TGTGCCAGCAGTTCACTTGCCAGTCTTGCGTCTGGGGCCAACGTCCTGACTTTC.

The table lists this clone with a count of one. The rearrangement uses TRBV28 and TRBJ2-2; D is ambiguous. The V gene's germline CDR1 is MDHEN and CDR2 SYDVKM. Trimming left V 7 bases short and J 4 bases short, with 7 bases between. The CDR3 runs to 12 residues. The CDR3 region is CASNAPTGELFF. For the CDR3, the DNA is TGTGCCAGCAATGCCCCCACCGGGGAGCTGTTTTTT. The entire variable domain, with the rest obtained from reference TRBV28 and TRBJ2-2, is as follows: DVKVTQSSRYLVKRTGEKVFLECVQDMDHENMFWYRQDPGLGLRLIYFSYDVKMKEKGDIPEGYSVSREKKERFSLILESASTNQTSMYLCASNAPTGELFFGEGSRLTVL.

The J gene is TRBJ2-2, the V gene TRBV9; tentatively, D is TRBD1 or TRBD2 (5 bases each). The CDR3 loop spans 16 amino acids. The V gene lost 0 bases and the J gene lost 6 bases, with 15 bases spanning the gap. Germline-derived CDR1 and CDR2 are SGDLS and YYNGEE. The CDR3 DNA sequence: TGTGCCAGCAGCGTAGGTCAGATCTGGGGGTCCGGGGAGCTGTTTTTT. Translated: CASSVGQIWGSGELFF.

The CDR3 loop is CASSQVQGGDEQYF. The CDR3 DNA sequence: TGTGCCAGCAGCCAAGTTCAGGGGGGCGACGAGCAGTACTTC. The J gene is TRBJ2-7, the V gene TRBV14; possibly TRBD1 for D (7 bases). From germline, CDR1 is SGHDN and CDR2 FVKESK. The V end lost 1 base, the J end lost 5 bases, and 12 bases lay between the germline ends. CDR3 length: 14 amino acids.